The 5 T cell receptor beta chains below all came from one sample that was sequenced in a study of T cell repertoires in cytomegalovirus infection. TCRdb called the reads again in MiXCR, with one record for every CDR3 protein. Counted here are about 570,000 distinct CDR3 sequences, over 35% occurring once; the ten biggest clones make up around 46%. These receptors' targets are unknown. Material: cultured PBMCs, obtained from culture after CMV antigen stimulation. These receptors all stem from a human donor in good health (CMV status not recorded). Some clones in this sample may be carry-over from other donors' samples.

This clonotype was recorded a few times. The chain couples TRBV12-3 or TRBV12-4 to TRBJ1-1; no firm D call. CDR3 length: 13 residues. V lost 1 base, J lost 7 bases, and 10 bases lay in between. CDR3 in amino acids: CASSLGAGDEAFF. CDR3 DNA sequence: TGTGCCAGCAGTTTAGGGGCCGGCGATGAAGCTTTCTTT.

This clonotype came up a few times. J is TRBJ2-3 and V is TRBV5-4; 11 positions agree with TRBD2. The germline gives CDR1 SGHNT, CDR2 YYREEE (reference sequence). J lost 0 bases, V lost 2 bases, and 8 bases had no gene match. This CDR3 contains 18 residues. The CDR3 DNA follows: TGTGCCAGCAGCTTAGGGACTAGCGGAGGAGGGAGCACAGATACGCAGTATTTT. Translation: CASSLGTSGGGSTDTQYF. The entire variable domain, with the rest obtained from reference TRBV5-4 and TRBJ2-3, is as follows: ETGVTQSPTHLIKTRGQQVTLRCSSQSGHNTVSWYQQALGQGPQFIFQYYREEENGRGNFPPRFSGLQFPNYSSELNVNALELDDSALYLCASSLGTSGGGSTDTQYFGPGTRLTVL.

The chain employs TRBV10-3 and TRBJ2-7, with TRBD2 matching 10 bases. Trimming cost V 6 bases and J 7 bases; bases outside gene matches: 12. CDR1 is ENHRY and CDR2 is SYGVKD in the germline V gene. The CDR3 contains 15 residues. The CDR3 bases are TGTGCCATCAGAGATTCTAGCGGGGGCCCTTTGGAGCAGTACTTC. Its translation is CAIRDSSGGPLEQYF.

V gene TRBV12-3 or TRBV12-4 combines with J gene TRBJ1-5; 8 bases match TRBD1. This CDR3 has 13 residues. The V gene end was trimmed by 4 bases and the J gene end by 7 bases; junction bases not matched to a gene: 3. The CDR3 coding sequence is TGTGCCAGCAGTTCACAGGGGGTCCAGCCCCAGCATTTT. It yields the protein CASSSQGVQPQHF.

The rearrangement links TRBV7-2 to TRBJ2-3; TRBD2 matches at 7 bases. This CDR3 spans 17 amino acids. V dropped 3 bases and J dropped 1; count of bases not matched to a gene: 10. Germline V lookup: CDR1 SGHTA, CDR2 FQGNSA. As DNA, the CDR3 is TGTGCCAGCAGCTTTAGTGGGGGGGAAGAGGGCACAGATACGCAGTATTTT. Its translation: CASSFSGGEEGTDTQYF.